This T cell receptor (beta chain) was captured by sequencing in a study of T cells in localized non-small cell lung cancer. Findings and limits, study-wide: Uninvolved adjacent lung showed higher T cell clonality than tumor.

Clones were sequenced by immunoSEQ multiplex PCR, and TCRdb holds only the in-frame ones, with some missing. The sample consists of about 33,000 clones, under 90% of them appearing once. To note about this clone: The antigen is unknown.

Germline values: CDR1 MGHRA, CDR2 YSYEKL. The CDR3 consists of 14 residues. Trimming took off 1 base at V and 3 bases at J, with 10 bases between the two ends. The material was peripheral blood, obtained before any cancer treatment. The rearrangement uses TRBV4-1 and TRBJ2-7; possibly TRBD1 for D (6 bases). This receptor was taken from a man aged 35 to 70 with stage I lung adenocarcinoma. CDR3 DNA sequence: TGCGCCAGCAGCCAAGTACAGGGTGACTACGAGCAGTACTTC. Translating it yields CASSQVQGDYEQYF.